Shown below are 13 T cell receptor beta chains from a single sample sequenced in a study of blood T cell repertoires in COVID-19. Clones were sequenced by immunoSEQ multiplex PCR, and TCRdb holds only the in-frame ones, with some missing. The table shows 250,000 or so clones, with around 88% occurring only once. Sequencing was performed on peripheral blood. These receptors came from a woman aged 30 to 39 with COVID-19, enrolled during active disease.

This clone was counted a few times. The CDR3 nucleotides read TGTGCCAGCAGGGCACCTAGCGCGGGAACAGATACGCAGTATTTT. It yields the protein CASRAPSAGTDTQYF. V gene TRBV27 combines with J gene TRBJ2-3, with D possibly being TRBD2 (6 bases). Trimming stripped 6 bases from V and 3 bases from J, with 16 bases between. The germline V gene encodes CDR1 MNHEY and CDR2 SMNVEV (reference sequence). The CDR3 totals 15 residues.

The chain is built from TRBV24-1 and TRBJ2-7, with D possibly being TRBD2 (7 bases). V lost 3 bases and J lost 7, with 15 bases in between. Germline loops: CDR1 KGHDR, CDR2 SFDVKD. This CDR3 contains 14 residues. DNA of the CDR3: TGTGCCACCAGTGATCTGAATAGGGGGGGGGAGCAGTACGTC. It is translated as CATSDLNRGGEQYV.

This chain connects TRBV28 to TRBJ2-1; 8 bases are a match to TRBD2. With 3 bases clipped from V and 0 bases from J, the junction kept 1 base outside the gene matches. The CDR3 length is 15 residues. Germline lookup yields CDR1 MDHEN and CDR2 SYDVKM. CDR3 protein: CASSLSGSSYNEQFF. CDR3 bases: TGTGCCAGCAGTTTGAGCGGGAGCTCCTACAATGAGCAGTTCTTC.

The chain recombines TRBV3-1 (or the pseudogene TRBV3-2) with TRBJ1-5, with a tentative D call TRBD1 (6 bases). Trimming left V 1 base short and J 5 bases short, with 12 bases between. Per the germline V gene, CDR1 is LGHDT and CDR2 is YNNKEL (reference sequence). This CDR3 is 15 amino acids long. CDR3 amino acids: CASSQGRWGHQPQHF. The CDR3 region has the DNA TGTGCCAGCAGCCAAGGTCGTTGGGGGCATCAGCCCCAGCATTTT.

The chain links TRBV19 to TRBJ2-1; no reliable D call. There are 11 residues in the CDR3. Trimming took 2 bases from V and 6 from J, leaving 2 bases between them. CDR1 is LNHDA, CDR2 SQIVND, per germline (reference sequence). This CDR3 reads CASSILNEQFF. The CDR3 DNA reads TGTGCCAGTAGTATACTCAATGAGCAGTTCTTC. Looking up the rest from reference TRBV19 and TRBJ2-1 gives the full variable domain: DGGITQSPKYLFRKEGQNVTLSCEQNLNHDAMYWYRQDPGQGLRLIYYSQIVNDFQKGDIAEGYSVSREKKESFPLTVTSAQKNPTAFYLCASSILNEQFFGPGTRLTVL.

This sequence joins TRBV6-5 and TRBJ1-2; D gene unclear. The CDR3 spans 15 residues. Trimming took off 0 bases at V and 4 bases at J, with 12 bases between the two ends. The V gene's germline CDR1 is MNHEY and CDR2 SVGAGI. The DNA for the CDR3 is TGTGCCAGCAGTTACTCGGAGGGTGTGGCCTATGGCTACACCTTC. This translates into CASSYSEGVAYGYTF.

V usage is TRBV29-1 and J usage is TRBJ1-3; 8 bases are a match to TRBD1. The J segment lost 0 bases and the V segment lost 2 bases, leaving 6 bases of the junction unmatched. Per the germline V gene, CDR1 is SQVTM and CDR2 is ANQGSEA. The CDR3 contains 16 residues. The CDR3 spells CSVESRTGRSGNTIYF. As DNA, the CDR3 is TGCAGCGTTGAATCTAGGACAGGGCGCTCTGGAAACACCATATATTTT.

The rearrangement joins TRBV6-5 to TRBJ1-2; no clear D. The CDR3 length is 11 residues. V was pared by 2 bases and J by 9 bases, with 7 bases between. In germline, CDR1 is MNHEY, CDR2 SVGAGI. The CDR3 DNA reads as TGTGCCAGCAGTTACGGCGGGAGCTACACCTTC. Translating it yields CASSYGGSYTF.

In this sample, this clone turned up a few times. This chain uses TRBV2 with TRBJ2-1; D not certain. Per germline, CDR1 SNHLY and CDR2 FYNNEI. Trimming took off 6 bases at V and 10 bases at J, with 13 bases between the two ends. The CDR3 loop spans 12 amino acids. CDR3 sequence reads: CASRRPGGEQFF. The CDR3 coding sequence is TGTGCCAGCAGACGCCCTGGCGGCGAGCAGTTCTTC.

The CDR3, as DNA: TGTGCCAGCAGTTACCGAGGGAGTAAGGCAGATACGCAGTATTTT. It yields the protein CASSYRGSKADTQYF. The rearrangement uses TRBV6-2 or TRBV6-3 and TRBJ2-3, with TRBD2 as a possible D gene (5 bases). Germline V gene lookup returns CDR1 MNHEY and CDR2 SVGEGT. Trimming stripped 2 bases from V and 4 bases from J, with 13 bases between. The CDR3 totals 15 residues.

CDR3 coding DNA: TGTGCCAGCAGCTTGGGCGGGGGGCGGCCTTTCTTT. It codes for CASSLGGGRPFF. The V call is TRBV5-6, the J call TRBJ1-1; weak D call: TRBD1 (6 bases). This CDR3 has 12 residues. Germline V gene lookup returns CDR1 SGHDT and CDR2 YYEEEE. V was pared by 0 bases and J by 12 bases, with 12 bases between.

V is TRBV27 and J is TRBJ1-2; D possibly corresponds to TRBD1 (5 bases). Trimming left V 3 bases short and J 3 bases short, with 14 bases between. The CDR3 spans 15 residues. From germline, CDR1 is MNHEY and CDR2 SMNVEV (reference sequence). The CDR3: CASSFVGPAYYGYTF. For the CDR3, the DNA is TGTGCCAGCAGTTTCGTGGGGCCCGCCTACTATGGCTACACCTTC.

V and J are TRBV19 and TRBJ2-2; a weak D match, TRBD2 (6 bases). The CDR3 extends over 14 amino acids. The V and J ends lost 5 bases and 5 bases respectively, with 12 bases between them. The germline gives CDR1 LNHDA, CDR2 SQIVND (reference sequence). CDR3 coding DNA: TGTGCCAGTAGTCCCCTTGGGGGGACCGGGGAGCTGTTTTTT. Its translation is CASSPLGGTGELFF.